The 26 T cell receptor beta chains reported below all come from one sample, sequenced in a study of OX40 agonist ivuxolimab in advanced cancers. Clones were read by immunoSEQ multiplex PCR, and TCRdb kept only the in-frame ones, dropping some. The repertoire has about 64,000 clones, 80% of them found once; the top ten carry 0.95% to 1.5%. Sample: CD4+ or CD8+ T cells sorted from blood, taken in a trial of the OX40 agonist ivuxolimab. Receptors were obtained from an adult with an advanced solid tumor such as melanoma, head and neck, liver or kidney cancer.

This clone was recorded a few times. The chain has TRBV29-1 and TRBJ1-1, with 8 bases identical to TRBD1. CDR3 length equals 14 residues. J gave up 1 base and V 4 bases, and 5 bases lay outside the gene matches. Germline V gene lookup returns CDR1 SQVTM and CDR2 ANQGSEA. The CDR3 protein is CSVGGQGGNTEAFF. The DNA for the CDR3 is TGCAGCGTTGGCGGACAGGGCGGGAACACTGAAGCTTTCTTT.

In nucleotides, the CDR3 is TGCAGCACCCCCGGTGAAGGGAACACTGAAGCTTTCTTT. This gives the protein CSTPGEGNTEAFF. The V call is TRBV29-1, the J call TRBJ1-1; D remains ambiguous. Germline V gives CDR1 SQVTM, CDR2 ANQGSEA. The CDR3 covers 13 residues. V was clipped by 8 bases and J by 1 base, with 14 bases between them. Using reference TRBV29-1 and TRBJ1-1 for the parts outside the CDR3, the full variable domain is SAVISQKPSRDICQRGTSLTIQCQVDSQVTMMFWYRQQPGQSLTLIATANQGSEATYESGFVIDKFPISRPNLTFSTLTVSNMSPEDSSIYLCSTPGEGNTEAFFGQGTRLTVV.

In this sample, this clone turned up many times. The rearrangement links TRBV4-3 to TRBJ1-1, with D possibly TRBD1 on 5 matching bases. Germline assignment: CDR1 LGHNA and CDR2 YSLEER. Trimming removed 0 bases from V and 9 bases from J, with 11 bases in between. The CDR3 has 13 residues. This CDR3 is CASSQDDEGQAFF. The DNA for the CDR3 is TGCGCCAGCAGCCAAGATGATGAGGGGCAAGCTTTCTTT.

This rearrangement joins TRBV7-2 to TRBJ2-3; a possible D gene is TRBD2 (7 bases). Germline V gives CDR1 SGHTA, CDR2 FQGNSA. The CDR3 is made up of 16 amino acids. Trimming took off 3 bases at V and 7 bases at J, with 20 bases between the two ends. The CDR3 sequence is CASSFSARGGPNTQYF. Written as DNA, the CDR3 is TGTGCCAGCAGCTTCTCTGCCCGCGGGGGCCCTAATACGCAGTATTTT.

The J gene is TRBJ2-5, the V gene TRBV7-8; a weak D match, TRBD1 (5 bases). The DNA end favors TRBJ2-7, so the J call may be wrong. The CDR3 is 13 amino acids. Germline lookup yields CDR1 SGHVS and CDR2 FQNEAQ. In DNA, the CDR3 is TGTGCCAGCAGCGCATTTCTAGGGGTCGAGCAGTACTTC. This translates into CASSAFLGVEQYF.

The table lists this clone with a count of one. V and J are TRBV2 and TRBJ2-5; 11 bases match TRBD1. The CDR3 runs 14 residues. Per germline, CDR1 SNHLY and CDR2 FYNNEI. With V trimmed by 11 bases and J by 5 bases, 10 bases remained unmatched. The CDR3 bases are TGTGCCCGATCATGGACAGGGGGCGGCGAGACCCAGTACTTC. Translated: CARSWTGGGETQYF.

The chain couples TRBV2 to TRBJ2-5; 10 nucleotides line up with TRBD1. The germline CDR1 and CDR2 sequences are SNHLY and FYNNEI. V lost 7 bases and J lost 0; bases outside the gene matches: 5. The CDR3 has 15 amino acids. CDR3 DNA sequence: TGTGCCAGCAACCCCGGGACAGGGGACCAAGAGACCCAGTACTTC. It encodes CASNPGTGDQETQYF.

The table lists this clone with a few counts. The rearrangement joins TRBV6-6 to TRBJ1-1; D is unclear. Germline values: CDR1 MNHNY, CDR2 SVGAGI (reference sequence). Trimming removed 4 bases at V and 11 bases at J, with 5 bases between. The CDR3 sequence is 9 residues long. Here the CDR3 reads CASSFPAFF. Written as DNA, the CDR3 is TGTGCCAGCAGTTTCCCCGCTTTCTTT.

V is TRBV7-8 and J is TRBJ1-5, with TRBD1 as a possible D gene (6 bases). Trimming left V 4 bases short and J 4 bases short, with 11 bases between. The CDR3 totals 14 residues. Germline V gene sequence: CDR1 SGHVS, CDR2 FQNEAQ. The CDR3 sequence: CASSSTGNNQPQHF. The CDR3 nucleotides read TGTGCCAGCAGCTCAACAGGGAATAATCAGCCCCAGCATTTT.

The rearrangement links TRBV19 to TRBJ1-2; 10 nucleotides line up with TRBD1. From germline, CDR1 is LNHDA and CDR2 SQIVND (reference sequence). CDR3 length equals 15 residues. The V gene end was trimmed by 5 bases and the J gene end by 6 bases; junction bases not matched to a gene: 9. In DNA, the CDR3 is TGTGCCAGTAGTTTCCGGGACAGGGGATTTCATGGCTACACCTTC. Its translation: CASSFRDRGFHGYTF.

The chain has TRBV4-2 and TRBJ1-4; D gene uncertain. Germline V gives CDR1 LGHNA, CDR2 YNFKEQ. Trimming stripped 5 bases from V and 5 bases from J, with 15 bases between. This CDR3 spans 15 amino acids. The CDR3 bases are TGTGCCAGCAGCTTAACGGGTCAGGAGAATGAAAAACTGTTTTTT. This encodes CASSLTGQENEKLFF.

This chain uses TRBV29-1 with TRBJ1-1; TRBD1 agrees at 9 bases. CDR3 length equals 15 residues. The germline gives CDR1 SQVTM, CDR2 ANQGSEA. The ends lost 6 bases at V and 5 bases at J; junction bases unmatched: 13. This chain's CDR3 is CSVPGQGVVGTEAFF. DNA for the CDR3: TGCAGCGTCCCGGGACAGGGAGTAGTGGGGACTGAAGCTTTCTTT.

The chain employs TRBV4-2 and TRBJ1-2; D perhaps matches TRBD1 (6 bases). V was trimmed by 0 bases and J by 7 bases, leaving 9 bases between them. This CDR3 contains 13 residues. CDR1 and CDR2 (germline): LGHNA, YNFKEQ. The CDR3 DNA reads TGTGCCAGCAGCCAAGATAGGGGGGCTGGCTACACCTTC. Residues: CASSQDRGAGYTF.

This rearrangement joins TRBV14 to TRBJ1-1; the D gene is possibly TRBD1 (6 bases). The CDR3 totals 14 residues. Germline V gene sequence: CDR1 SGHDN, CDR2 FVKESK. Trimming took 2 bases from V and 2 from J, leaving 9 bases between them. In DNA form, the CDR3 reads TGTGCCAGCAGCCAAAAGGGGGGCAACACTGAAGCTTTCTTT. Its protein product is CASSQKGGNTEAFF.

The V call is TRBV5-3, the J call TRBJ1-1; D remains ambiguous. TRBV5-3 is an open reading frame, and its role is uncertain. This CDR3 contains 14 residues. V was clipped by 9 bases and J by 5 bases, with 20 bases between them. The CDR3 sequence is CAIQWESGVTEAFF. The DNA of the CDR3 is TGTGCCATCCAGTGGGAGTCGGGAGTGACTGAAGCTTTCTTT.

This sequence joins TRBV28 and TRBJ1-2; the match to TRBD1 covers 11 bases. V dropped 4 bases and J dropped 0; count of bases not matched to a gene: 13. The germline V gene encodes CDR1 MDHEN and CDR2 SYDVKM. The CDR3 consists of 19 residues. The CDR3 nucleotides read TGTGCCAGCAGTTCCCCGGACAGGGGGCGAGGGAATCCTAACTATGGCTACACCTTC. The encoded protein is CASSSPDRGRGNPNYGYTF.

The V gene is TRBV7-9, the J gene TRBJ2-5; possibly TRBD1 for D (7 bases). Trimming removed 2 bases at V and 4 bases at J, with 26 bases between. The germline V gene encodes CDR1 SEHNR and CDR2 FQNEAQ (reference sequence). This CDR3 has 19 residues. The chain's CDR3 is CASSLFGRGARRHRETQYF. For the CDR3, the DNA is TGTGCCAGCAGCTTATTCGGCAGGGGGGCTAGGAGGCACCGAGAGACCCAGTACTTC.

The chain joins TRBV7-8 to TRBJ1-1, with a possible D match to TRBD1 (6 bases). V was clipped by 5 bases and J by 5 bases, with 18 bases between them. The CDR3 loop spans 15 amino acids. The germline V gene has CDR1 SGHVS and CDR2 FQNEAQ. This CDR3 is CASSKDGGAVTEAFF. The CDR3 DNA sequence: TGTGCCAGCAGCAAAGACGGGGGGGCCGTGACTGAAGCTTTCTTT.

The chain carries TRBV7-2 and TRBJ1-4; 7 bases agree with TRBD1. V was pared by 5 bases and J by 7 bases, with 13 bases of the junction left unmatched. This CDR3 is 16 amino acids long. The germline CDR1 and CDR2 sequences are SGHTA and FQGNSA. CDR3 DNA sequence: TGTGCCAGCAGCCTTAGTGCCAGGGGGAGGGGTGAAAAACTGTTTTTT. Encoded protein: CASSLSARGRGEKLFF.

The chain is built from TRBV30 and TRBJ2-1, with 11 nucleotides matching TRBD2. Germline assignment: CDR1 GTSNPN and CDR2 SVGIG (reference sequence). The length of the CDR3 is 16 residues. Germline trimming cut 0 bases from V and 8 bases from J; bases unmatched to any gene: 9. The CDR3 nucleotides read TGTGCCTGGAGTGTAGCATTTAGCGGGGGGGCACATGAGCAGTTCTTC. Protein sequence: CAWSVAFSGGAHEQFF.

V and J are TRBV6-1 and TRBJ2-6; no clear D gene. Germline V gives CDR1 MNHNS, CDR2 SASEGT. This CDR3 contains 14 residues. Trimming removed 4 bases from V and 1 base from J, with 5 bases in between. The CDR3 DNA reads TGTGCCAGCAGTGGGCAGTCTGGGGCCAACGTCCTGACTTTC. Encoded protein: CASSGQSGANVLTF.

This clone showed up just a few times. The chain links TRBV12-5 to TRBJ2-1, with D tentatively TRBD1 or TRBD2 (6 bases each). The CDR3 is 15 amino acids. V was clipped by 6 bases and J by 6 bases, with 18 bases between them. Per the germline V gene, CDR1 is LGHNT and CDR2 is FRNRAP. CDR3 bases: TGTGCTAGTGGACCGCGGGGACAAAGTCTCAATGAGCAGTTCTTC. Protein: CASGPRGQSLNEQFF.

This chain connects TRBV4-1 to TRBJ2-1; 7 bases agree with TRBD2. Trimming took 1 base from V and 5 from J; bases not matched to a gene: 23. Germline-derived CDR1 and CDR2 are MGHRA and YSYEKL. CDR3 length: 21 amino acids. CDR3 loop: CASSQGRPSGWARPVDNEQFF. CDR3 sequence (DNA): TGCGCCAGCAGCCAAGGGAGGCCTAGCGGTTGGGCAAGACCCGTGGACAATGAGCAGTTCTTC.

This clone was seen just once. V and J are TRBV18 and TRBJ1-2; no definite D call. Germline loops: CDR1 KGHSH, CDR2 LQKENI. V was clipped by 3 bases and J by 4 bases, with 12 bases between them. CDR3 size: 14 residues. CDR3 region: CASSPVGGGYGYTF. The CDR3 DNA reads as TGTGCCAGCTCACCGGTGGGAGGAGGCTATGGCTACACCTTC.

This sequence joins TRBV5-4 and TRBJ2-3; D remains ambiguous. The length of the CDR3 is 16 residues. Trimming stripped 4 bases from V and 0 bases from J, with 15 bases between. Germline V gene lookup returns CDR1 SGHNT and CDR2 YYREEE (reference sequence). CDR3 coding DNA: TGTGCCAGCAGCCCCCCCAAGGCCCCTAGCACAGATACGCAGTATTTT. As protein: CASSPPKAPSTDTQYF.

The V gene is TRBV2, the J gene TRBJ1-6, with TRBD1 identical over 8 bases. Germline assignment: CDR1 SNHLY and CDR2 FYNNEI. The CDR3 loop spans 17 amino acids. The V gene end was trimmed by 0 bases and the J gene end by 8 bases; junction bases not matched to a gene: 9. The DNA for the CDR3 is TGTGCCAGCAGTGAAGCGTTGAACAGGGGGAGTTATTCACCCCTCCACTTT. Encoded protein: CASSEALNRGSYSPLHF.